This T cell receptor (beta chain) was recorded in a study of T cell responses to AZD1222 COVID-19 vaccine. V lost 4 bases and J 8 bases, leaving 14 bases between the germline ends. The CDR3 loop spans 13 amino acids. Germline V gene data show CDR1 as LNHDA and CDR2 as SQIVND (reference sequence). To note about this clone: The antigen remains undetermined.

General study results and limits: Two doses of AZD1222 preceded a rise in Spike-specific TCR breadth and depth. The donor group comprised mostly white British people and more females; the analysis possibly underestimated clonal diversity. AZD1222 recipients seropositive at baseline numbered only 5 or 6. In all cases, repertoires were sampled only after the peak T cell response.

Produced via immunoSEQ multiplex PCR; TCRdb's table is partial and in-frame only. The table shows tens of thousands of clones, with 88% occurring only once. The V and J genes are TRBV19 and TRBJ1-1; no firm D call. This sample comprised peripheral blood, obtained on day 0 of MenACWY control vaccination. The source is an adult in good health. This CDR3 reads CASSTSLVLEAFF. The CDR3 DNA reads TGTGCCAGTAGTACCTCCCTAGTTCTGGAAGCTTTCTTT.